Given below is one T cell receptor (beta chain) in context. The data stem from a study of blood T cell repertoires in COVID-19. Assay used: immunoSEQ multiplex PCR; TCRdb lists only in-frame clones, some missing. The sample records roughly 250,000 clones, 85% being singletons. Germline V gene sequence: CDR1 PRHDT, CDR2 FYEKMQ (reference sequence). V shed 4 bases, J shed 5 bases, and the junction held 8 bases outside the gene matches. The CDR3 runs 17 residues. Specimen: peripheral blood. The sequence came from a woman in her sixties with active or convalescent COVID-19. The V gene is TRBV13, the J gene TRBJ2-2, with 12 positions matching TRBD2. Here the CDR3 DNA reads TGTGCCAGCAGCTCCGGGACTAGCGGGTCTGGGACCGGGGAGCTGTTTTTT. Amino acids: CASSSGTSGSGTGELFF.